Following are 26 T cell receptor beta chains from one sample sequenced in a study of T-cell memory formation after mild COVID-19. One entry per CDR3 protein results from TCRdb running MiXCR on the 5' RACE reads. The sample yields about 110,000 distinct CDR3 sequences, 15% to 20% seen once. Material: PBMCs or a T cell subset sorted from them (not recorded which). The receptor source for this set is a man aged 18-30 years who had mild COVID-19 (a few samples of this study predate the infection). Cell type and time point are not known.

In this sample, this clonotype turned up a few times. V and J are TRBV9 and TRBJ2-2; D is uncertain. Per germline, CDR1 SGDLS and CDR2 YYNGEE. The V end lost 0 bases, the J end lost 0 bases, and 6 bases lay between the germline ends. The CDR3 length is 15 residues. The DNA for the CDR3 is TGTGCCAGCAGCGTAGAGGCAGCGAACACCGGGGAGCTGTTTTTT. The encoded protein is CASSVEAANTGELFF.

The chain is built from TRBV2 and TRBJ2-5, with 10 bases matching TRBD2. The CDR3 runs 15 residues. V shed 6 bases and J 1 base; nucleotides not matched to a gene: 5. CDR1 and CDR2 from the germline V gene are SNHLY and FYNNEI. For the CDR3, the DNA is TGTGCCAGCAGGAGCGGGGGGGGACCCCAAGAGACCCAGTACTTC. Protein sequence: CASRSGGGPQETQYF.

V is TRBV5-1 and J is TRBJ2-3; TRBD1 aligns across 10 bases. CDR3 length: 14 amino acids. Germline V gives CDR1 SGHRS, CDR2 YFSETQ. V was pared by 4 bases and J by 4 bases, with 3 bases of the junction left unmatched. DNA for the CDR3: TGCGCCAGCAGCCCCGGACAGGGGGCAGATACGCAGTATTTT. This translates into CASSPGQGADTQYF.

This rearrangement joins TRBV18 to TRBJ1-2; 10 bases agree with TRBD1. Per germline, CDR1 KGHSH and CDR2 LQKENI. The CDR3 contains 15 residues. Germline trimming cut 0 bases from V and 7 bases from J; bases unmatched to any gene: 5. The CDR3 DNA follows: TGTGCCAGCTCACCACCAACGGACAGGGGGATTGGCTACACCTTC. It yields the protein CASSPPTDRGIGYTF.

Only a few counts were recorded for this clonotype. CDR3 nucleotides: TGTGCCAGCAGAGGCGGGACAGGGAGGAGCGAGGGAAAACTGTTTTTT. Its translation is CASRGGTGRSEGKLFF. The chain is built from TRBV7-2 and TRBJ1-4, with 9 bases that match TRBD1. V lost 6 bases to trimming and J lost 10 bases; unmatched junction nucleotides: 15. Germline V gene data show CDR1 as SGHTA and CDR2 as FQGNSA. CDR3 length: 16 residues.

This clonotype has a count of ten or more. The chain combines TRBV12-3 or TRBV12-4 with TRBJ2-1; perhaps TRBD2 as D (5 bases). V was trimmed by 3 bases and J by 0 bases, leaving 9 bases between them. This CDR3 is 15 amino acids long. In DNA, the CDR3 is TGTGCCAGCAGTTTTGAGCGGAGCTCCTACAATGAGCAGTTCTTC. The encoded protein is CASSFERSSYNEQFF.

This clonotype was seen only a few times. This chain uses TRBV7-2 with TRBJ2-3, with D uncertain. Looked up from germline, CDR1 is SGHTA and CDR2 is FQGNSA. Trimming cost V 2 bases and J 7 bases, with 10 bases left between them. The CDR3 extends over 13 amino acids. CDR3 in amino acids: CASSLTTGYTQYF. The CDR3 DNA sequence: TGTGCCAGCAGCTTAACGACTGGGTATACGCAGTATTTT.

The CDR3 reads CASSSGTSGQIQYF. CDR3 nucleotide sequence: TGCGCCAGCAGCTCCGGGACTAGCGGCCAGATTCAGTACTTC. The gene calls are TRBV5-1 and TRBJ2-4, with 11 bases that match TRBD2. From germline, CDR1 is SGHRS and CDR2 YFSETQ. This CDR3 spans 14 amino acids. V gave up 3 bases and J gave up 10 bases; unmatched junction bases: 6.

This clonotype appeared a few times. V gene TRBV20-1 combines with J gene TRBJ1-5; D gene ambiguous. The V end was cut by 3 bases, the J end by 0 bases, with 12 bases between. The germline gives CDR1 DFQATT, CDR2 SNEGSKA (reference sequence). CDR3 length: 15 residues. In nucleotides, the CDR3 is TGCAGTGCTAGTATGAGGTCCTTTAGCAATCAGCCCCAGCATTTT. It codes for CSASMRSFSNQPQHF.

V usage is TRBV6-2 or TRBV6-3 and J usage is TRBJ2-5, with 9 bases that match TRBD1. This CDR3 spans 14 amino acids. Trimming at V came to 6 bases and at J to 5 bases, leaving 7 bases not matched to a gene. CDR1 MNHEY and CDR2 SVGEGT come from the germline V gene. CDR3 sequence: CASRKTGGVETQYF. CDR3 nucleotide sequence: TGTGCCAGCAGAAAAACAGGGGGCGTGGAGACCCAGTACTTC.

V usage is TRBV9 and J usage is TRBJ2-6; 7 bases are shared with TRBD2. V was pared by 3 bases and J by 5 bases, with 11 bases of the junction left unmatched. Germline V gene data show CDR1 as SGDLS and CDR2 as YYNGEE. This CDR3 has 17 residues. CDR3 bases: TGTGCCAGCAGCGCCGGACTAGAGCTCTGGAGGGCCAACGTCCTGACTTTC. Translating gives CASSAGLELWRANVLTF.

This clonotype occurred many times. One junction end does not reproduce the germline sequence, and a read error may be involved. The V and J genes are TRBV7-7 and TRBJ2-2; 9 bases align to TRBD1. Germline lookup yields CDR1 SSHAT and CDR2 FNYEAQ (reference sequence). CDR3 size: 17 residues. The DNA of the CDR3 is TGTGCTAGCAGCCCTGGGCCCGGGACAGGGTTTCCCGGGGAGCTGTTTTTT. The encoded protein is CASSPGPGTGFPGELFF.

The genes are TRBV7-2 and TRBJ1-2, with TRBD1 matching over 8 bases. CDR1 is SGHTA, CDR2 FQGNSA, per germline. The trim removed 5 bases at V and 6 bases at J, leaving 8 bases unmatched. The CDR3 loop spans 14 amino acids. This chain's CDR3 is CASSPLQGGHGYTF. In nucleotides, the CDR3 is TGTGCCAGCAGCCCCTTACAGGGGGGTCATGGCTACACCTTC. Complete variable domain (other parts from reference TRBV7-2 and TRBJ1-2): GAGVSQSPSNKVTEKGKDVELRCDPISGHTALYWYRQSLGQGLEFLIYFQGNSAPDKSGLPSDRFSAERTGGSVSTLTIQRTQQEDSAVYLCASSPLQGGHGYTFGSGTRLTVV.

This clonotype was counted ten times or more. The chain is built from TRBV12-3 or TRBV12-4 and TRBJ2-5; the D gene is possibly TRBD2 (6 bases). The ends were cut back, 4 bases at V and 0 bases at J, with 9 bases in the middle. This CDR3 is 14 amino acids long. The CDR3 sequence is CASSSGGHQETQYF. The CDR3 region has the DNA TGTGCCAGCAGTTCCGGGGGACACCAAGAGACCCAGTACTTC.

V usage is TRBV18 and J usage is TRBJ2-6; D remains ambiguous. Deletions cut 0 bases from V and 0 bases from J, with 6 bases between. CDR3 length equals 16 residues. Germline V CDR1 and CDR2: KGHSH, LQKENI. CDR3 sequence reads: CASSPPRSSGANVLTF. Written as DNA, the CDR3 is TGTGCCAGCTCACCACCGAGGAGCTCTGGGGCCAACGTCCTGACTTTC.

The table lists this clonotype with a few counts. The rearrangement links TRBV7-3 to TRBJ2-3, with 7 bases aligning to TRBD2. CDR1 and CDR2 (germline): SGHTA, FQGTGA. This CDR3 region has 15 residues. The junction had 5 bases not matched to a gene; V was cut back by 2 bases and J by 3 bases. The CDR3 region is CASSLFGGLTDTQYF. The CDR3 region has the DNA TGTGCCAGCAGCTTATTCGGGGGGTTGACAGATACGCAGTATTTT.

This clonotype was picked up many times. The rearrangement links TRBV20-1 to TRBJ2-5, with D uncertain. Germline CDR1 is DFQATT and CDR2 is SNEGSKA (reference sequence). V shed 0 bases and J shed 0 bases, with 17 bases lying between them. CDR3 length: 17 amino acids. CDR3 in amino acids: CSARETGLPSYQETQYF. CDR3 DNA sequence: TGCAGTGCTAGAGAGACCGGCTTGCCATCGTACCAAGAGACCCAGTACTTC.

The chain combines TRBV20-1 with TRBJ2-5, with 10 bases aligning to TRBD1. Trimming cost V 5 bases and J 4 bases; bases outside gene matches: 10. Germline V gene sequence: CDR1 DFQATT, CDR2 SNEGSKA (reference sequence). The CDR3 runs 15 residues. The CDR3 protein is CSAGTGTGVGETQYF. CDR3 nucleotides: TGCAGTGCTGGTACCGGGACAGGGGTAGGAGAGACCCAGTACTTC.

The V call is TRBV5-1, the J call TRBJ1-4; TRBD1 agrees at 10 bases. The germline V gene encodes CDR1 SGHRS and CDR2 YFSETQ. The CDR3 spans 15 residues. V shed 3 bases and J 5 bases; nucleotides not matched to a gene: 4. In DNA form, the CDR3 reads TGCGCCAGCAGCTCAAGGACAGGGGGGAATGAAAAACTGTTTTTT. The encoded protein is CASSSRTGGNEKLFF.

This clonotype was recorded a few times. This chain uses TRBV6-1 with TRBJ2-3, with D perhaps TRBD1 (6 bases). The V end was cut by 0 bases, the J end by 4 bases, with 14 bases between. CDR1 MNHNS and CDR2 SASEGT come from the germline V gene. The CDR3 consists of 16 residues. CDR3 sequence: CASSEAYRVTADTQYF. In DNA, the CDR3 is TGTGCCAGCAGTGAAGCCTACAGGGTCACCGCAGATACGCAGTATTTT.

The rearrangement uses TRBV6-5 and TRBJ2-2; D is tentatively TRBD1 or TRBD2 (6 bases each). The CDR3 spans 17 residues. CDR1 and CDR2 from the germline V gene are MNHEY and SVGAGI. V was trimmed by 2 bases and J by 4 bases, leaving 17 bases between them. The CDR3 DNA follows: TGTGCCAGCAGTTACCCCCCTAGCGAGGGGGGCACCGGGGAGCTGTTTTTT. Translated, it gives CASSYPPSEGGTGELFF.

The table lists this clonotype with a few counts. This chain connects TRBV7-6 to TRBJ2-1; TRBD1 matches at 7 bases. Germline CDR1 is SGHVS and CDR2 is FNYEAQ. The CDR3 runs 14 residues. J gave up 3 bases and V 7 bases, and 6 bases lay outside the gene matches. In DNA form, the CDR3 reads TGTGCCAGCAACCTCCGGGACAGCTACAATGAGCAGTTCTTC. This gives the protein CASNLRDSYNEQFF.

This clonotype was counted many times. CDR3 coding DNA: TGTGCCAGCAGTGAAGCTAAAGCCGCGAACACCGGGGAGCTGTTTTTT. It yields the protein CASSEAKAANTGELFF. The chain joins TRBV2 to TRBJ2-2; D gene uncertain. Germline V gene lookup returns CDR1 SNHLY and CDR2 FYNNEI. The CDR3 is made up of 16 amino acids. Trimming removed 0 bases at V and 0 bases at J, with 8 bases between.

Written as DNA, the CDR3 is TGTGCCAGCAGCGCCTTGGCCACGACCGGGGAGCTGTTTTTT. Its protein is CASSALATTGELFF. The chain is built from TRBV5-6 and TRBJ2-2; D is undetermined. The CDR3 is 14 residues long. The V end lost 4 bases, the J end lost 5 bases, and 12 bases lay between the germline ends. The germline V gene encodes CDR1 SGHDT and CDR2 YYEEEE. The whole variable domain, filled in from reference TRBV5-6 and TRBJ2-2, reads DAGVTQSPTHLIKTRGQQVTLRCSPKSGHDTVSWYQQALGQGPQFIFQYYEEEERQRGNFPDRFSGHQFPNYSSELNVNALLLGDSALYLCASSALATTGELFFGEGSRLTVL.

This clonotype was seen a few times. The chain carries TRBV7-3 and TRBJ2-2; 11 nucleotides line up with TRBD2. Germline values: CDR1 SGHTA, CDR2 FQGTGA. The CDR3 extends over 17 amino acids. The V gene end was trimmed by 3 bases and the J gene end by 4 bases; junction bases not matched to a gene: 7. The CDR3, as DNA: TGTGCCAGCAGCTTCACCCTAGCGGGAGGTAGCACCGGGGAGCTGTTTTTT. Protein product: CASSFTLAGGSTGELFF.

This clonotype showed up just a few times. This chain connects TRBV28 to TRBJ1-6; D not certain. The V end lost 7 bases, the J end lost 5 bases, and 12 bases lay between the germline ends. There are 14 residues in the CDR3. CDR1 and CDR2 from the germline V gene are MDHEN and SYDVKM. In DNA form, the CDR3 reads TGTGCCAGCACCACAACTCCCAATAATTCACCCCTCCACTTT. Translating it yields CASTTTPNNSPLHF.